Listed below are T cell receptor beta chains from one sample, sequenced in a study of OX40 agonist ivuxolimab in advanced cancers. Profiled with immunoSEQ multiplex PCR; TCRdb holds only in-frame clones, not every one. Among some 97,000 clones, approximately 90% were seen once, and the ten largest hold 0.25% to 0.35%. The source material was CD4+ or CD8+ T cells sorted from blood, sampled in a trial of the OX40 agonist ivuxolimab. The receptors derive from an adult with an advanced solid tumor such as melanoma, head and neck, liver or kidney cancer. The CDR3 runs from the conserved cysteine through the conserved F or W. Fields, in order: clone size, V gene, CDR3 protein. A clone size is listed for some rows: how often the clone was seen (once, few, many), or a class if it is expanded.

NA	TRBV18	CASSAQYEQYF
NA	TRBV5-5	CASSSSTGFLYEQYF
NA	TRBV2	CASSELRTGVYGYTF
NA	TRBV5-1	CASSLLDGTYEQYF
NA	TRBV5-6	CASSLTSRHNEQFF
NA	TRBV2	CASRPYRTDTQYF
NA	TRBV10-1	CASKREPDTGELFF
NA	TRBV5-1	CASSRDTTNTGELFF
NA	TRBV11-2	CASSPTTGSTDTQYF
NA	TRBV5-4	CASSFGGSGGNIQYF
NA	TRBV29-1	CSVVGIFNEQFF
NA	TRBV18	CASSPKGGSHEQYF
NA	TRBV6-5	CASSPPQTGKYEQYF
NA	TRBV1	CTSSQVTKGSSYNSPLHF
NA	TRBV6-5	CASSYLQGNSPLHF
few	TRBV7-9	CASSLSRVTQETQYF
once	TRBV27	CASSRIQGYEQYF
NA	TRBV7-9	CASSPRTGVSNEQFF
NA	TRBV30	CAWSVRQFVGTDTQYF
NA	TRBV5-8	CASSTPTGSNQPQHF
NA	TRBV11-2	CASRLAGSSYNEQFF
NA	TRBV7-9	CASSLASGYSTDTQYF
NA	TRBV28	CASSSGQAGINEQFF
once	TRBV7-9	CASSTGLAGTTYEQYF
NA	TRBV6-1	CASSGPGPLEGQYF
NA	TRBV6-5	CASSSPRENTEAFF
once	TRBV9	CASSVKEGIGEKLFF
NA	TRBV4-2	CASSQASGRGNEQFF
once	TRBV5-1	CASSAGRENEKLFF
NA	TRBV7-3	CASSLTGRGKNIQYF
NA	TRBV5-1	CASSAGQGRRGNTEAFF
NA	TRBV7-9	CASSLDPVGPQHF
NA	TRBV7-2	CASSLRPVGDQPQHF
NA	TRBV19	CASKREGRGEQFF
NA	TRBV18	CASSRPAGGPTNEKLFF
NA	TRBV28	CAADSRTSETQYF
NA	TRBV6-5	CASSYSSYEQYF
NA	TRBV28	CASSVNGGTVGGYTF
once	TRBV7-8	CASSPRQGAEIYEQFF
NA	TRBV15	CATSREVRNTEAFF
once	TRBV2	CASSAKWGQGYEQYF
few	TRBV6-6	CASSSRAHSSEAFF
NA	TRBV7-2	CASSSTGTGRTYEQYF
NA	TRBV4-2	CASSQVLAGDNEQFF
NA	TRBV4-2	CASSQVDGRATGELFF
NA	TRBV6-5	CASTLDEGSYEQYF
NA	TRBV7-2	CASSLAGGGETQYF
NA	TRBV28	CASSFSGSGYNEQFF
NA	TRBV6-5	CASSYGGTSGYEQYF
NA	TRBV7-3	CASSSTGDTIYF
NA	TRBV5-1	CASRDGANTGELFF
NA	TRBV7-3	CASSSIRYKPTYEQYF
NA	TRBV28	CASSRTGDGANVLTF
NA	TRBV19	CASSILGQGNTGELFF
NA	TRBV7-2	CASSFGPSSYEQYF
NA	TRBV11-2	CASSLVVLAGVTGELFF
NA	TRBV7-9	CASSLGPPGLAGGINEQYF
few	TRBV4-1	CASSRTSGRTDTQYF